These T cell receptor beta chains were read from a single sample in a study of control samples from healthy donors and cancer patients. Assay used: immunoSEQ multiplex PCR; TCRdb lists only in-frame clones, some missing. The sample has around 51,000 clones, roughly 90% seen once. The sequenced sample consisted of PBMCs. These receptors all come from a man aged 45-65 years with head and neck cancer. Each CDR3 is given with its conserved first and last residue. The order of the fields is D gene, V gene, clone size, J gene, CDR3 DNA, CDR3 protein. The D gene is left open where the match is weak. Clone size is given for some rows only: seen once, a few or many times, or a class if the clone is expanded.

D gene: .
V gene: TRBV30
clone size: .
J gene: TRBJ2-3
CDR3 DNA: TGTGCCTGGAATGCAGGCACAGATACGCAGTATTTT
CDR3 protein: CAWNAGTDTQYF

D gene: .
V gene: TRBV14
clone size: .
J gene: TRBJ2-2
CDR3 DNA: TGTGCCAGCAGCTTTCAGGGATTGGGGGAGCTGTTTTTT
CDR3 protein: CASSFQGLGELFF

D gene: .
V gene: TRBV5-1
clone size: .
J gene: TRBJ1-4
CDR3 DNA: TGCGCCAGCAGCTTGGACAGGGTAGGGGGAAATGAAAAACTGTTTTTT
CDR3 protein: CASSLDRVGGNEKLFF

D gene: .
V gene: TRBV7-2
clone size: .
J gene: TRBJ2-5
CDR3 DNA: TGTGCCAGCAGCTTCGACAGGCGATGGGGGACCCAGTACTTC
CDR3 protein: CASSFDRRWGTQYF

D gene: .
V gene: TRBV29-1
clone size: once
J gene: TRBJ2-3
CDR3 DNA: TGCAGCGTTGAAGATTTTTTAGGCCCAGGCGCAGATACGCAGTATTTT
CDR3 protein: CSVEDFLGPGADTQYF

D gene: .
V gene: TRBV6-6
clone size: .
J gene: TRBJ2-7
CDR3 DNA: TGTGCCAGCAGCGACAGGCAGAGCGGATCCTACGAGCAGTACTTC
CDR3 protein: CASSDRQSGSYEQYF

D gene: TRBD1
V gene: TRBV15
clone size: .
J gene: TRBJ2-7
CDR3 DNA: TGTGCCACCAGGGGGGGACAGGGCCGGGGGGCCTACGAGCAGTACTTC
CDR3 protein: CATRGGQGRGAYEQYF

D gene: TRBD2
V gene: TRBV11-3
clone size: .
J gene: TRBJ2-3
CDR3 DNA: TGTGCCAGCAGCTTGGCGGGGGAATCTGCAGATACGCAGTATTTT
CDR3 protein: CASSLAGESADTQYF

D gene: .
V gene: TRBV6-4
clone size: once
J gene: TRBJ1-1
CDR3 DNA: TGTGCCAGCAGTGAGGAATATGGGACGGGGGCTTTCTTT
CDR3 protein: CASSEEYGTGAFF

D gene: TRBD1
V gene: TRBV5-1
clone size: .
J gene: TRBJ2-7
CDR3 DNA: TGCGCCAGCAGGGAACAGGGGTACGAGCAGTACTTC
CDR3 protein: CASREQGYEQYF

D gene: .
V gene: TRBV19
clone size: .
J gene: TRBJ1-2
CDR3 DNA: TGTGCCAGTAGTAAGACTCGGGGAGCCGAAGGTCCGGGTGGCTACACCTTC
CDR3 protein: CASSKTRGAEGPGGYTF

D gene: .
V gene: TRBV5-4
clone size: .
J gene: TRBJ2-1
CDR3 DNA: TGTGCCAGCAGCTTGGCGTCTAACAACTACAATGAGCAGTTCTTC
CDR3 protein: CASSLASNNYNEQFF

D gene: TRBD2
V gene: TRBV11-3
clone size: .
J gene: TRBJ2-3
CDR3 DNA: TGTGCCAGCTCGAGCGGGGGGAGCACAGATACGCAGTATTTT
CDR3 protein: CASSSGGSTDTQYF

D gene: .
V gene: TRBV11-3
clone size: once
J gene: TRBJ1-3
CDR3 DNA: TGTGCCAGCAGCTTAAATAGGTTTTACTCTGGAAACACCATATATTTT
CDR3 protein: CASSLNRFYSGNTIYF

D gene: .
V gene: TRBV5-6
clone size: .
J gene: TRBJ2-3
CDR3 DNA: TGTGCCAGCAGTCGAGGCCCGGCGGATACGCAGTATTTT
CDR3 protein: CASSRGPADTQYF

D gene: .
V gene: TRBV6-1
clone size: .
J gene: TRBJ2-5
CDR3 DNA: TGTGCCAGCAGTGAAGCGGGGGCAGGACAAGAGACCCAGTACTTC
CDR3 protein: CASSEAGAGQETQYF